This passage covers 3 T cell receptor beta chains from one sample sequenced in a study of cytotoxic CD8 clonotypes in ibrutinib-treated CLL. Sequencing used immunoSEQ multiplex PCR; TCRdb keeps in-frame clones, though not all of them. The top ten hold approximately 27% of the sample, which has 130,000 or so clones, approximately 80% seen once. The starting material was PBMCs, obtained after 12 months of ibrutinib treatment. The receptors originated from a human donor with chronic lymphocytic leukemia.

The gene calls are TRBV2 and TRBJ1-4; a possible D gene is TRBD1 (5 bases). Per germline, CDR1 SNHLY and CDR2 FYNNEI. This CDR3 is built from 14 residues. V was cut by 4 bases and J by 7 bases, with 13 bases left in between. The CDR3 reads CASSARGFLEKLFF. The CDR3 DNA reads TGTGCCAGCAGTGCTCGGGGGTTCCTTGAAAAACTGTTTTTT.

In its sample, this clone was seen many times. The J gene is TRBJ1-2, the V gene TRBV30, with D possibly TRBD1 on 5 matching bases. Germline CDR1 GTSNPN, CDR2 SVGIG (reference sequence). V was clipped by 4 bases and J by 4 bases, with 10 bases between them. This CDR3 has 12 residues. For the CDR3, the DNA is TGTGCCTGGATTGGGGCGCCCTATGGCTACACCTTC. Its protein product is CAWIGAPYGYTF.

This chain links TRBV4-1 with TRBJ1-2; 9 bases match TRBD1. Germline CDR1 and CDR2: MGHRA and YSYEKL. The length of the CDR3 is 17 residues. J was trimmed by 2 bases and V by 1 base; bases with no gene match: 8. CDR3 nucleotide sequence: TGCGCCAGCAGCCAAGGCCGTGACAGGGGGTACAACTATGGCTACACCTTC. This encodes CASSQGRDRGYNYGYTF.